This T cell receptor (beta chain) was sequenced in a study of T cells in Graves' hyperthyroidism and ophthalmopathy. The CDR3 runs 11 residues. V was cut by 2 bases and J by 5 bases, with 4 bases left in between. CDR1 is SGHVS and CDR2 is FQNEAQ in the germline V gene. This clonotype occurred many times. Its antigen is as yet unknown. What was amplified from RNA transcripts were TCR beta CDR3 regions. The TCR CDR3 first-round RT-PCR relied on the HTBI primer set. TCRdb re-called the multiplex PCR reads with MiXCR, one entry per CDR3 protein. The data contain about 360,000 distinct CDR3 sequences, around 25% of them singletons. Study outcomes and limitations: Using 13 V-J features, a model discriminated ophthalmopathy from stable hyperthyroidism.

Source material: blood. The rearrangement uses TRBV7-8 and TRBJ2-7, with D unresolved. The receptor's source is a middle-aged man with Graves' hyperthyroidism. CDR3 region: CASSLQNEQYF. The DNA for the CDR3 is TGTGCCAGCAGCTTACAGAACGAGCAGTACTTC.